This is a list of T cell receptor beta chains from one sample in a study of healthy donors' naive CD4 and CD8 T cells. TCRdb recomputed calls from the reads with MiXCR, one row per CDR3 protein. Of 180,000 or so distinct CDR3 sequences listed, nearly 75% are singletons. The sequenced material came from naive CD4+ and CD8+ T cells sorted from blood, pooled from several donors. These receptor sequences come from a pool of human donors in good health; the sample pools cells from several healthy donors. CDR3s include the opening cysteine and the closing phenylalanine or tryptophan.

v_call: TRBV18; j_call: TRBJ2-3; cdr3_aa: CASSPLPGVDTQYF
v_call: TRBV5-1; j_call: TRBJ2-5; cdr3_aa: CASSFGQVEETQYF
v_call: TRBV5-1; j_call: TRBJ2-7; cdr3_aa: CASYRGTGVYEQYF
v_call: TRBV29-1; j_call: TRBJ2-1; cdr3_aa: CSGVGSSYNEQFF
v_call: TRBV29-1; j_call: TRBJ2-1; cdr3_aa: CSVSDSPYNEQFF
v_call: TRBV15; j_call: TRBJ1-2; cdr3_aa: CATSRATRDREDGYTF
v_call: TRBV29-1; j_call: TRBJ1-2; cdr3_aa: CSSGHSYGYTF
v_call: TRBV5-4; j_call: TRBJ2-1; cdr3_aa: CASTLGTSINEQFF
v_call: TRBV4-3; j_call: TRBJ2-1; cdr3_aa: CASSPDRVGNEQFF
v_call: TRBV19; j_call: TRBJ2-1; cdr3_aa: CSSHEQFF
v_call: TRBV24-1; j_call: TRBJ1-6; cdr3_aa: CATSRTGVNSPLHF
v_call: TRBV2; j_call: TRBJ2-1; cdr3_aa: CATRPGLPGEQFF
v_call: TRBV7-9; j_call: TRBJ2-7; cdr3_aa: CASSESDRGRFEQYF
v_call: TRBV6-5; j_call: TRBJ2-1; cdr3_aa: CASGGLVRNEQFF
v_call: TRBV29-1; j_call: TRBJ1-2; cdr3_aa: CSVWEGNYGYTF
v_call: TRBV6-5; j_call: TRBJ1-2; cdr3_aa: CASSYSGSYGYTF
v_call: TRBV7-8; j_call: TRBJ1-1; cdr3_aa: CASSPGQGEFMNTEAFF
v_call: TRBV6-5; j_call: TRBJ1-1; cdr3_aa: CASSYSSPYRVEHTEAFF
v_call: TRBV20-1; j_call: TRBJ2-3; cdr3_aa: CSARGPWVPDTQYF
v_call: TRBV29-1; j_call: TRBJ1-1; cdr3_aa: CSVESRQGNTEAFF
v_call: TRBV5-6; j_call: TRBJ2-1; cdr3_aa: CASSLEVGGYNEQFF
v_call: TRBV12-3/TRBV12-4; j_call: TRBJ1-5; cdr3_aa: CTSSLLGSNQPQHF
v_call: TRBV6-5; j_call: TRBJ1-2; cdr3_aa: CASSYSYRPSDGYTF
v_call: TRBV10-3; j_call: TRBJ2-4; cdr3_aa: CAISEDRVANIQYF
v_call: TRBV11-2; j_call: TRBJ2-1; cdr3_aa: CASSLPGPRKFF
v_call: TRBV10-3; j_call: TRBJ2-2; cdr3_aa: CAISDRGLGTGELFF
v_call: TRBV19; j_call: TRBJ1-1; cdr3_aa: CASSPYGANTEAFF
v_call: TRBV29-1; j_call: TRBJ2-5; cdr3_aa: CSALLETQYF
v_call: TRBV29-1; j_call: TRBJ2-1; cdr3_aa: CSVTPVTSGSWHEQFF
v_call: TRBV6-1; j_call: TRBJ1-5; cdr3_aa: CATGNSQPQHF
v_call: TRBV14; j_call: TRBJ1-3; cdr3_aa: CASSLGRSSGNTIYF
v_call: TRBV4-1; j_call: TRBJ1-1; cdr3_aa: CASSLTGLNTEAFF
v_call: TRBV6-1; j_call: TRBJ2-7; cdr3_aa: CASSEREGYEQYF
v_call: TRBV10-3; j_call: TRBJ2-3; cdr3_aa: CAISHPSSGTRTDTQYF
v_call: TRBV5-6; j_call: TRBJ2-1; cdr3_aa: CASSINTYNEQFF
v_call: TRBV6-5; j_call: TRBJ2-7; cdr3_aa: CTSSYSGVGGPYEQYF
v_call: TRBV27; j_call: TRBJ2-7; cdr3_aa: CASSFGQGWKYEQYF
v_call: TRBV29-1; j_call: TRBJ2-7; cdr3_aa: CSVDSGRPYEQYF